Below are 11 T cell receptor beta chains sequenced from a single sample in a study of T cell responses to AZD1222 COVID-19 vaccine. Clones were read by immunoSEQ multiplex PCR, and TCRdb kept only the in-frame ones, dropping some. The sample has more than 85,000 clones; about 90% are singletons. The source was peripheral blood, collected on day 0 of AZD1222 vaccination. The receptors shown here come from an adult in good health.

The chain has TRBV27 and TRBJ2-6; 12 bases line up with TRBD1. Unmatched junction bases numbered 6, after V lost 7 bases and J lost 2 bases. This CDR3 has 17 amino acids. Germline values: CDR1 MNHEY, CDR2 SMNVEV (reference sequence). The CDR3 loop is CASTRDRGRTGANVLTF. The CDR3 DNA reads as TGTGCCAGCACCCGGGACAGGGGGCGAACTGGGGCCAACGTCCTGACTTTC.

The rearrangement joins TRBV18 to TRBJ2-2; 10 nucleotides align to TRBD2. Germline V gene lookup returns CDR1 KGHSH and CDR2 LQKENI. The CDR3 loop spans 17 amino acids. V trimming: 2 bases; J trimming: 4 bases; junction bases outside the gene matches: 7. The CDR3 protein is CASSPEASGSSTGELFF. In nucleotides, the CDR3 is TGTGCCAGCTCACCAGAGGCTAGCGGGAGTTCCACCGGGGAGCTGTTTTTT.

The chain employs TRBV6-5 and TRBJ2-7; tentative D call: TRBD1 (7 bases). The V and J ends lost 4 bases and 5 bases respectively, with 15 bases between them. Germline-derived CDR1 and CDR2 are MNHEY and SVGAGI. This CDR3 is 14 amino acids long. CDR3 bases: TGTGCCAGCAGTTCCAGGAGGGGGCCAAACGAGCAGTACTTC. This translates into CASSSRRGPNEQYF.

This sequence joins TRBV11-2 and TRBJ2-7; possible D gene TRBD1, 6 bases. The CDR3 has 14 amino acids. The V end lost 6 bases, the J end lost 3 bases, and 15 bases lay between the germline ends. Germline CDR1 is SGHAT and CDR2 is FQNNGV. The CDR3: CASRHPTGNYEQYF. CDR3 nucleotides: TGTGCCAGCAGACATCCCACAGGGAACTACGAGCAGTACTTC.

V usage is TRBV9 and J usage is TRBJ2-5; D possibly corresponds to TRBD2 (5 bases). Trimming cost V 2 bases and J 2 bases, with 13 bases left between them. Per the germline V gene, CDR1 is SGDLS and CDR2 is YYNGEE. The CDR3 length is 15 residues. CDR3 loop: CASSVYTGKQETQYF. CDR3 in DNA: TGTGCCAGCAGCGTCTATACGGGGAAACAAGAGACCCAGTACTTC.

This chain uses TRBV7-6 with TRBJ2-3; possible D gene TRBD1, 6 bases. This CDR3 comprises 16 residues. CDR1 is SGHVS and CDR2 is FNYEAQ in the germline V gene. V lost 1 base and J lost 2, with 13 bases in between. The CDR3 bases are TGTGCCAGCAGCTTAGTTAGGCAGGGGCCCACAGATACGCAGTATTTT. It yields the protein CASSLVRQGPTDTQYF.

V and J are TRBV7-3 and TRBJ1-1; D perhaps matches TRBD1 (5 bases). Trimming stripped 8 bases from V and 1 base from J, with 11 bases between. Per germline, CDR1 SGHTA and CDR2 FQGTGA. The CDR3 runs 13 residues. The CDR3 DNA reads as TGTGCCAGCGGATCCCAGGGGAACACTGAAGCTTTCTTT. It codes for CASGSQGNTEAFF.

V is TRBV7-3 and J is TRBJ2-6, with a weak D call TRBD2 (5 bases). Trimming removed 4 bases from V and 1 base from J, with 14 bases in between. The CDR3 is made up of 17 amino acids. Per the germline V gene, CDR1 is SGHTA and CDR2 is FQGTGA. In DNA, the CDR3 is TGTGCCAGCAGCTCCCTCGGAGGCGATTCTGGGGCCAACGTCCTGACTTTC. Translation gives CASSSLGGDSGANVLTF.

This chain links TRBV6-5 with TRBJ2-7, with D hard to call. The CDR3 runs to 15 residues. Trimming pared 0 bases from V and 2 bases from J, leaving 11 bases between. Germline V CDR1 and CDR2: MNHEY, SVGAGI. The CDR3 region is CASSYSSAYPYEQYF. The CDR3, as DNA: TGTGCCAGCAGTTACTCGTCGGCGTATCCCTACGAGCAGTACTTC.

The V call is TRBV5-4, the J call TRBJ2-7; 9 bases are a match to TRBD1. This CDR3 has 16 residues. CDR1 is SGHNT, CDR2 YYREEE, per germline (reference sequence). V shed 0 bases and J 6 bases; nucleotides not matched to a gene: 10. Here the CDR3 reads CASSLGWTGEAVEQYF. The CDR3 nucleotides are TGTGCCAGCAGCTTGGGATGGACAGGGGAGGCGGTCGAGCAGTACTTC.

The chain recombines TRBV5-1 with TRBJ2-2; D possibly corresponds to TRBD2 (5 bases). CDR1 is SGHRS, CDR2 YFSETQ, per germline. Between the trimmed V and J ends, which lost 0 bases and 2 bases, there was a span of 8 bases. This CDR3 region has 15 residues. The DNA for the CDR3 is TGCGCCAGCAGCTTGGTTGGGAGAAACACCGGGGAGCTGTTTTTT. Protein product: CASSLVGRNTGELFF.